This T cell receptor (beta chain) was captured in a study of blood T cells in healthy people across ages. V dropped 0 bases and J dropped 1 base, with 3 bases sitting between them. The germline V gene has CDR1 DFQATT and CDR2 SNEGSKA (reference sequence). This CDR3 region has 12 residues. Sample-barcoded 5' priming and a J-beta primer mix drove a second PCR of 7 to 11 cycles. CDR3-containing paired-end reads numbering at least 2.5 million came from each sample. TCRdb ran MiXCR on the 5' RACE reads and lists one entry per CDR3 protein. The table shows 2 million or so distinct CDR3 sequences, with roughly 52% occurring only once. This clonotype has at least ten counts. Its antigen is unknown. General study findings and limits: More naive CD4+ cells and higher diversity marked long-lived donors relative to aged donors.

The source material was blood. The receptor's source is a woman between 40 and 50 years old in good health. The V and J genes are TRBV20-1 and TRBJ2-5; D uncertain. As DNA, the CDR3 is TGCAGTGCTAGAGATCTCCAAGAGACCCAGTACTTC. Protein: CSARDLQETQYF.